A selection of T cell receptor beta chains follows, all from one sample in a study of shared clonotypes between healthy human individuals. Here immunoSEQ multiplex PCR was the method, and the copy in TCRdb shows in-frame clones only, minus some. The data show around 750,000 clones, about 74% seen once. What was sequenced was memory CD4+ T cells sorted from blood. The receptors shown here come from a young woman in good health. CDR3s include the opening cysteine and the closing phenylalanine or tryptophan. A D gene is named only where the DNA matches it firmly. Only some rows state a clone size, as once, few, many or a class for expanded clones.

d_call	clone_size	cdr3_length	j_call	v_call	cdr3_aa	cdr3_nt
-	-	15	TRBJ2-5	TRBV5-6	CASSLEAVNQETQYF	TGTGCCAGCAGCTTGGAGGCTGTAAACCAAGAGACCCAGTACTTC
-	-	16	TRBJ1-3	TRBV2	CASSEGWQASGNTIYF	TGTGCCAGCAGTGAAGGTTGGCAGGCCTCTGGAAACACCATATATTTT
TRBD2	-	19	TRBJ2-4	TRBV28	CASSSPGGSGRGAKNIQYF	TGTGCCAGCAGTTCCCCGGGGGGTAGCGGGAGGGGAGCCAAAAACATTCAGTACTTC
TRBD1	-	15	TRBJ2-3	TRBV15	CATSRDQGQGGTQYF	TGTGCCACCAGCAGAGATCAGGGACAGGGTGGGACGCAGTATTTT
-	-	15	TRBJ2-3	TRBV6-5	CASRQVWTSTDTQYF	TGTGCCAGCAGGCAAGTCTGGACTAGCACAGATACGCAGTATTTT
-	-	13	TRBJ2-4	TRBV21-1	CATGGGVLNIQYF	TGTGCCACCGGAGGGGGCGTTTTGAACATTCAGTACTTC
-	-	13	TRBJ2-5	TRBV7-9	CASSLPSAETQYF	TGTGCCAGCAGCCTCCCTAGTGCAGAGACCCAGTACTTC
TRBD2	-	16	TRBJ2-1	TRBV14	CASSLGLAGGQGEQFF	TGTGCCAGCAGCCTCGGACTAGCGGGAGGCCAAGGTGAGCAGTTCTTC
-	-	13	TRBJ2-1	TRBV5-1	CASSLGGINEQFF	TGCGCCAGCAGCTTGGGGGGGATCAATGAGCAGTTCTTC
-	-	14	TRBJ2-3	TRBV28	CASNELLNANTQYF	TGTGCCAGCAACGAACTCTTAAATGCCAATACGCAGTATTTT
TRBD1	-	15	TRBJ1-1	TRBV15	CATSRDRGLATEAFF	TGTGCCACCAGCAGAGATAGGGGGCTCGCGACTGAAGCTTTCTTT
TRBD1	-	19	TRBJ1-3	TRBV9	CASSPHPVTGASSGNTIYF	TGTGCCAGCAGCCCCCATCCGGTGACAGGGGCCAGCTCTGGAAACACCATATATTTT
TRBD2	-	18	TRBJ2-7	TRBV13	CASSFSRLAGVGSYEQYF	TGTGCCAGCAGCTTTTCGAGACTAGCGGGAGTCGGCTCCTACGAGCAGTACTTC
TRBD1	-	14	TRBJ1-5	TRBV6-1	CASSVRQGDQPQHF	TGTGCCAGCAGTGTGAGACAGGGAGATCAGCCCCAGCATTTT
-	few	14	TRBJ1-2	TRBV5-6	CASSLSSLNYGYTF	TGTGCCAGCAGCTTGTCCAGCCTTAACTATGGCTACACCTTC
-	once	17	TRBJ2-2	TRBV5-6	CASSLGPNEHNTGELFF	TGTGCCAGCAGCCTGGGACCGAACGAACATAACACCGGGGAGCTGTTTTTT
TRBD2	few	14	TRBJ2-2	TRBV6-1	CASSELAVTGELFF	TGTGCCAGCAGTGAGCTAGCGGTCACCGGGGAGCTGTTTTTT
-	-	12	TRBJ1-4	TRBV2	CASRDDKKRLFF	TGTGCCAGCAGGGACGACAAAAAAAGACTGTTTTTT
-	many	16	TRBJ2-7	TRBV7-8	CASSSGASRGTYEQYF	TGTGCCAGCAGCTCGGGGGCTTCTCGCGGAACCTACGAGCAGTACTTC
-	-	16	TRBJ1-1	TRBV13	CASSLGIGDGDTEAFF	TGTGCCAGCAGCTTAGGCATTGGCGATGGGGACACTGAAGCTTTCTTT
-	-	13	TRBJ1-1	TRBV7-9	CASRERSDTEAFF	TGTGCCAGCAGGGAGAGGTCCGATACTGAAGCTTTCTTT
TRBD1	-	15	TRBJ2-7	TRBV28	CASRRGTAAAYRQYF	TGTGCCAGCCGTAGAGGGACAGCAGCTGCGTATAGGCAGTACTTC
TRBD2	-	16	TRBJ2-7	TRBV5-8	CASSLGRLAGAYEQYF	TGTGCCAGCAGCCTGGGGAGACTAGCGGGGGCCTACGAGCAGTACTTC
-	-	14	TRBJ1-1	TRBV21-1	CASSTTQCGGGAFF	TGTGCCAGCAGCACCACCCAGTGCGGGGGGGGAGCTTTCTTT
TRBD1	-	15	TRBJ2-2	TRBV25-1	CASTSQTGGTGELFF	TGTGCCAGCACCTCGCAGACAGGGGGCACCGGGGAGCTGTTTTTT
-	many	14	TRBJ2-7	TRBV5-1	CASSLEPGSYEQYF	TGCGCCAGCAGCTTGGAGCCAGGGTCCTACGAGCAGTACTTC
TRBD1	once	17	TRBJ2-3	TRBV7-6	CASSSRGTGGATDTQYF	TGTGCCAGCAGCTCCCGGGGGACAGGGGGCGCAACAGATACGCAGTATTTT
TRBD2	once	16	TRBJ2-2	TRBV5-4	CASSTGLAGNTGELFF	TGTGCCAGCAGCACTGGACTAGCGGGGAACACCGGGGAGCTGTTTTTT
-	once	15	TRBJ1-4	TRBV15	CATSRDHTGNEKLFF	TGTGCCACCAGCAGAGATCACACAGGGAATGAAAAACTGTTTTTT
TRBD1	once	14	TRBJ1-2	TRBV4-1	CASSHGQGFYGYTF	TGCGCCAGCAGCCACGGACAGGGGTTCTATGGCTACACCTTC
TRBD2	-	15	TRBJ2-1	TRBV10-1	CASSPTSGSYNEQFF	TGCGCCAGCAGTCCGACTAGCGGGAGCTACAATGAGCAGTTCTTC
-	few	13	TRBJ2-7	TRBV2	CATGRDPTYEQYF	TGTGCCACCGGTCGGGACCCCACCTACGAGCAGTACTTC
-	-	13	TRBJ1-2	TRBV7-9	CASSLDTGGGYTF	TGTGCCAGCAGCTTAGACACAGGCGGCGGCTACACCTTC
TRBD2	-	14	TRBJ2-7	TRBV2	CASSVLAGGSEQYF	TGTGCCAGCAGCGTACTAGCGGGAGGATCCGAGCAGTACTTC
-	-	15	TRBJ2-2	TRBV5-1	CASRVVETATGELFF	TGCGCCAGCAGGGTCGTGGAGACAGCTACCGGGGAGCTGTTTTTT
-	-	15	TRBJ1-2	TRBV21-1	CASSIGGAINYGYTF	TGTGCCAGCAGCATCGGGGGGGCTATAAACTATGGCTACACCTTC
-	-	12	TRBJ1-3	TRBV19	CASSPQGYTIYF	TGTGCCAGTAGCCCGCAGGGGTACACCATATATTTT
-	-	12	TRBJ1-2	TRBV5-1	CASSLEERGYTF	TGCGCCAGCAGTTTGGAGGAACGTGGCTACACCTTC
-	-	14	TRBJ2-5	TRBV5-5	CASSSGQIQETQYF	TGTGCCAGCAGCTCCGGACAGATTCAAGAGACCCAGTACTTC
-	-	14	TRBJ2-5	TRBV7-9	CASSYGTNQETQYF	TGTGCCAGCAGCTATGGGACGAACCAAGAGACCCAGTACTTC
-	-	12	TRBJ2-5	TRBV29-1	CSVEQGQETQYF	TGCAGCGTTGAGCAGGGGCAAGAGACCCAGTACTTC
TRBD1	many	15	TRBJ1-2	TRBV11-2	CASSSLGQGTGVRTF	TGTGCCAGCAGTTCTCTCGGACAGGGGACAGGGGTCCGTACCTTC
-	-	14	TRBJ2-7	TRBV27	CASTNPGRHYEQYF	TGTGCCAGCACCAATCCGGGACGGCACTACGAGCAGTACTTC
TRBD1	-	17	TRBJ2-3	TRBV19	CASSLTGTGTSTDTQYF	TGTGCCAGTAGTCTAACAGGGACAGGGACTAGCACAGATACGCAGTATTTT
TRBD1	-	16	TRBJ1-1	TRBV15	CATSSVGRGLGTEAFF	TGTGCCACCAGCAGTGTGGGCAGGGGGCTTGGCACTGAAGCTTTCTTT
-	-	15	TRBJ1-5	TRBV19	CASSIGSHRGQPQHF	TGTGCCAGTAGTATCGGCAGCCATAGGGGTCAGCCCCAGCATTTT
TRBD1	-	14	TRBJ2-7	TRBV28	CASNGQAPPYEQYF	TGTGCCAGCAACGGACAGGCTCCCCCATACGAGCAGTACTTC
TRBD2	few	15	TRBJ2-3	TRBV7-8	CASSLGAGGTDTQYF	TGTGCCAGCAGCTTAGGGGCGGGAGGCACAGATACGCAGTATTTT
-	-	14	TRBJ2-2	TRBV2	CASKQQGNTGELFF	TGTGCCAGCAAACAACAGGGGAACACCGGGGAGCTGTTTTTT
TRBD1	-	15	TRBJ2-7	TRBV7-7	CASSERTGISYEQYF	TGTGCCAGCAGCGAAAGGACAGGAATTAGCTACGAGCAGTACTTC
-	-	11	TRBJ2-7	TRBV20-1	CSARGGYEQYF	TGCAGTGCTAGAGGGGGATACGAGCAGTACTTC
-	-	13	TRBJ1-2	TRBV19	CASSIGIQGSYTF	TGTGCCAGTAGTATCGGAATACAAGGTAGCTACACCTTC
TRBD1	-	14	TRBJ1-4	TRBV5-1	CASSTGTGDEKLFF	TGCGCCAGCAGTACCGGGACAGGGGATGAAAAACTGTTTTTT
-	-	14	TRBJ1-2	TRBV7-8	CASSPGQKQRGYTF	TGTGCCAGCAGCCCAGGACAGAAACAACGGGGCTACACCTTC
-	-	13	TRBJ1-1	TRBV29-1	CSARRGGPTRAFF	TGCAGCGCCCGACGAGGTGGGCCCACAAGAGCTTTCTTT
-	-	14	TRBJ1-5	TRBV28	CASHARLGAQPQHF	TGTGCCAGCCACGCGAGATTAGGAGCTCAGCCCCAGCATTTT
-	-	14	TRBJ2-1	TRBV15	CATSRGYGLDEQFF	TGTGCCACCAGCAGAGGTTATGGTTTGGATGAGCAGTTCTTC
-	-	14	TRBJ1-1	TRBV10-3	CAISGQAGGTEAFF	TGTGCCATCAGTGGACAGGCCGGGGGCACTGAAGCTTTCTTT
-	-	12	TRBJ2-2	TRBV19	CASSWGIGELFF	TGTGCCAGTAGTTGGGGGATCGGGGAGCTGTTTTTT